This section outlines one T cell receptor beta chain sequence together with its context. The antigen it recognizes is unknown. The sample holds no much larger clone one base away, and base qualities are not on file. Explained via the paper, the time point label denotes: about 28 days (+/-7) after the second vaccine dose. AZD1222 recipients whose second dose came at about 4 weeks and those whose second dose came at about 12 weeks were combined into one group, since spike-specific TCR depth and breadth did not differ between the two schedules. Vaccinee samples came from UK trials COV001 and COV002, including a single-blind randomized controlled phase 2/3 trial of AZD1222 (ChAdOx1 nCoV-19) in healthy adults. For TCRbeta chain sequencing, PBMC samples from trial participants were taken at day 0 and at day 28 after the second dose. The sample comes from a study of T cell responses to AZD1222 COVID-19 vaccine (dated by TCRdb to about 2021). Regarding the complete study: A total of 233 trial participants underwent TCR sequencing, of whom 207 had received two doses of AZD1222 and about 26 had received two doses of the MenACWY control vaccine. Trial participants were enrolled by age into 18-55, 56-69 and 70-plus year subgroups, with about 150, 28 and 57 TCR-sequenced participants respectively. On the study overall, not on this receptor specifically: The whole spike protein was spanned by vaccine-associated CD4 TCRs, and dominant responses were seen in regions 160-218 and 743-854. Participants were mostly white British, with more females than males. The authors suggested clonal diversity may have been underestimated. The 56-69-year group was small, and its depth increase did not reach significance, likely because of low power. Because no day 14 peak-response samples were available, the repertoires could be characterized only after the peak T cell response. Conclusions about previously exposed vaccinees were limited because only a handful of AZD1222 recipients were SARS-CoV-2 seropositive at baseline. A significant rise in spike-specific TCR breadth and depth was observed after two AZD1222 doses relative to day 0 and relative to MenACWY recipients. Epitopes outside the regions mutated in the B.1.351 and B.1.1.7 variants were reportedly recognized by nearly half of the unique spike-specific TCRs.

A distance of 17 bases separates the germline ends of V and J, which lose 3 bases and 6 bases respectively. From the cysteine through the phenylalanine, the CDR3 covers 15 amino acids. Only CDR3 DNA remains: 45 bases, in frame from the first base. In the germline V gene (reference sequence), CDR1 corresponds to WNHNN and CDR2 to SYGVQD. The CDR3 regions of human TCRbeta chains were analyzed by immunosequencing. The source study handled its data this way. TCRs in the repertoires were matched against a reference library of SARS-CoV-2-specific TCRs that had been generated with the MIRA antigen-specificity platform. Breadth was defined as the fraction of unique TCRs that were SARS-CoV-2-associated, and depth was defined as the fraction of total T cells that were SARS-CoV-2-associated. Using the MIRA data, every spike-specific TCR was mapped to the spike region that the TCR reacted to and assigned to either a CD4 or a CD8 class. Log10-transformed breadth and depth values were compared by one-way ANOVA with Sidak's multiple comparisons tests. TCRdb holds this immuneACCESS table with in-frame rearrangements only. Some clones are missing; in checked studies, unresolved V genes explain under half, and the rest has no known cause. Clonal size and the V and J genes are those of that table, whereas D and trimming came from the DNA. Within this sample are approximately 130,000 clones, with 70% to 90% of them counted one time only. The ten largest make up 8% to 10% of the sample.

The rearrangement joined TRBV10-1 to TRBJ1-1, with an unclear D gene assignment. Here the sequenced sample was peripheral blood, taken 28 days after the second AZD1222 dose. This clonotype was obtained from an adult who received the AZD1222 COVID-19 vaccine. The CDR3 protein is CASSDNTGRNAEAFF. The bases are TGCGCCAGCAGTGATAACACGGGAAGAAACGCTGAAGCTTTCTTT.